Listed below are T cell receptor beta chains from one sample, sequenced in a study of T cells in Graves' hyperthyroidism and ophthalmopathy. TCRdb reanalysed the multiplex PCR reads using MiXCR and keeps one entry per CDR3 protein. This sample has hundreds of thousands of distinct CDR3 sequences, with roughly 15% found just once. Sequencing was carried out using blood. These receptors were obtained from a man in his late teens or twenties with Graves' ophthalmopathy. CDR3s include the opening cysteine and the closing phenylalanine or tryptophan. The order of the fields is D gene, clone size, J gene, V gene, CDR3 protein, CDR3 DNA. A D gene is named only where the DNA matches it firmly. Part of the rows lack a size; the others show once, few, many or a class for expanded clones.

D gene: -; clone size: once; J gene: TRBJ2-1; V gene: TRBV28; CDR3 protein: CASSWTRDTSYNEQFF; CDR3 DNA: TGTGCCAGCAGCTGGACCCGGGACACCTCCTACAATGAGCAGTTCTTC
D gene: -; clone size: -; J gene: TRBJ1-2; V gene: TRBV5-8; CDR3 protein: CASRPLSGKDGYTF; CDR3 DNA: TGTGCCAGCAGACCGTTATCAGGGAAGGATGGCTACACCTTC
D gene: TRBD1; clone size: -; J gene: TRBJ2-5; V gene: TRBV6-2/TRBV6-3; CDR3 protein: CASSPDRVETQYF; CDR3 DNA: TGTGCCAGCAGTCCCGACAGGGTGGAGACCCAGTACTTC
D gene: -; clone size: many; J gene: TRBJ1-2; V gene: TRBV20-1; CDR3 protein: CSATVVNYGYTF; CDR3 DNA: TGCAGTGCAACGGTTGTGAACTATGGCTACACCTTC
D gene: -; clone size: few; J gene: TRBJ2-5; V gene: TRBV27; CDR3 protein: CASSWTFWGTQYF; CDR3 DNA: TGTGCCAGCAGTTGGACCTTTTGGGGGACCCAGTACTTC
D gene: -; clone size: few; J gene: TRBJ2-5; V gene: TRBV6-2/TRBV6-3; CDR3 protein: CASSRLSLGQYF; CDR3 DNA: TGTGCCAGCAGCCGACTGAGTCTCGGACAGTACTTC
D gene: -; clone size: few; J gene: TRBJ1-5; V gene: TRBV6-6; CDR3 protein: CASSYLFPGTGNQPQHF; CDR3 DNA: TGTGCCAGCAGTTACCTTTTTCCTGGGACGGGCAATCAGCCCCAGCATTTT
D gene: TRBD1; clone size: few; J gene: TRBJ2-7; V gene: TRBV5-1; CDR3 protein: CASSLALDRATYEQYF; CDR3 DNA: TGCGCCAGCAGCTTGGCCTTGGACAGGGCCACCTACGAGCAGTACTTC
D gene: -; clone size: many; J gene: TRBJ2-4; V gene: TRBV13; CDR3 protein: CASSPSPGVDIQYF; CDR3 DNA: TGTGCCAGCAGCCCCTCCCCCGGGGTGGACATTCAGTACTTC
D gene: TRBD1; clone size: many; J gene: TRBJ2-1; V gene: TRBV5-1; CDR3 protein: CASSPAGQGVNEQFF; CDR3 DNA: TGCGCCAGCAGCCCCGCAGGACAGGGGGTCAATGAGCAGTTCTTC
D gene: TRBD2; clone size: many; J gene: TRBJ2-1; V gene: TRBV5-1; CDR3 protein: CASSSGLPHAYNEQFF; CDR3 DNA: TGCGCCAGCAGCTCGGGACTACCTCACGCTTACAATGAGCAGTTCTTC
D gene: -; clone size: many; J gene: TRBJ2-5; V gene: TRBV9; CDR3 protein: CASSITNQETQYF; CDR3 DNA: TGTGCCAGCAGTATCACCAACCAAGAGACCCAGTACTTC
D gene: -; clone size: -; J gene: TRBJ2-1; V gene: TRBV4-2; CDR3 protein: CASSQEISNEQFF; CDR3 DNA: TGTGCCAGCAGCCAAGAGATCTCCAATGAGCAGTTCTTC
D gene: TRBD1; clone size: many; J gene: TRBJ2-3; V gene: TRBV5-1; CDR3 protein: CASSFGQGPTDTQYF; CDR3 DNA: TGCGCCAGCAGCTTCGGACAGGGGCCCACAGATACGCAGTATTTT